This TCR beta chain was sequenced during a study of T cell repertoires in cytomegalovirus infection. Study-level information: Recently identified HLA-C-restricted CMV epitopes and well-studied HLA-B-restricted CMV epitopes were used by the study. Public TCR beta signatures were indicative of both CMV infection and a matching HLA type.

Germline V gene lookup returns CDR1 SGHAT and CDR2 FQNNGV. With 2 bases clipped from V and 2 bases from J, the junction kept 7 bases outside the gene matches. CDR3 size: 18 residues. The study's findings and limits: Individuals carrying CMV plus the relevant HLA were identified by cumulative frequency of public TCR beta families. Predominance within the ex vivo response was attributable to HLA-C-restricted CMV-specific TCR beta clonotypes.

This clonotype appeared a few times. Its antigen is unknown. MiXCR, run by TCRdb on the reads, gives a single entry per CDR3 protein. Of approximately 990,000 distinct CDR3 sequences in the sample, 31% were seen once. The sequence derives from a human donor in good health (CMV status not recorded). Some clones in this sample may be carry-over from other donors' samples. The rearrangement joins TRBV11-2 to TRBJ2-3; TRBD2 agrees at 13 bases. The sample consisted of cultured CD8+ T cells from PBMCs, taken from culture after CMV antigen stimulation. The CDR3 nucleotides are TGTGCCAGCAGCTTAATGGAGACTAGCGGGGGGACCACAGATACGCAGTATTTT. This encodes CASSLMETSGGTTDTQYF.